Below are 12 T cell receptor beta chains sequenced from a single sample in a study of cytomegalovirus exposure and HLA in healthy donors. Primers included in the PCR were 60 Vbeta and 13 Jbeta primers. The assay was immunoSEQ multiplex PCR, and TCRdb's table has in-frame clones only and misses some. The sample lists some 220,000 clones, 70% to 85% occurring once. Sequencing was performed on PBMCs. These receptors came from a woman aged 40 to 50 in good health and CMV-seronegative.

The chain carries TRBV27 and TRBJ2-7; TRBD1 aligns across 8 bases. This CDR3 region has 15 residues. Per germline, CDR1 MNHEY and CDR2 SMNVEV (reference sequence). The junction had 7 bases not matched to a gene; V was cut back by 5 bases and J by 1 base. The CDR3 loop is CASSPGQGGSYEQYF. The CDR3 coding sequence is TGTGCCAGCAGTCCCGGACAGGGTGGTTCCTACGAGCAGTACTTC.

The genes are TRBV7-2 and TRBJ1-3; 7 nucleotides match TRBD1. Germline values: CDR1 SGHTA, CDR2 FQGNSA. J lost 5 bases, V lost 4 bases, and 8 bases had no gene match. The CDR3 is made up of 15 amino acids. The CDR3 bases are TGTGCCAGCAGCTCAACTCCGGGACAGCGAAACACCATATATTTT. It yields the protein CASSSTPGQRNTIYF. Looking up the rest from reference TRBV7-2 and TRBJ1-3 gives the full variable domain: GAGVSQSPSNKVTEKGKDVELRCDPISGHTALYWYRQSLGQGLEFLIYFQGNSAPDKSGLPSDRFSAERTGGSVSTLTIQRTQQEDSAVYLCASSSTPGQRNTIYFGEGSWLTVV.

J is TRBJ1-2 and V is TRBV7-2; D is perhaps TRBD1 (6 bases). Between the trimmed V and J ends, which lost 0 bases and 4 bases, there was a span of 12 bases. The CDR3 loop spans 15 amino acids. Germline values: CDR1 SGHTA, CDR2 FQGNSA. The CDR3 reads CASSLARGAAYGYTF. CDR3 nucleotide sequence: TGTGCCAGCAGCTTAGCCCGGGGGGCGGCCTATGGCTACACCTTC.

V usage is TRBV6-5 and J usage is TRBJ2-7; the D gene is possibly TRBD2 (5 bases). Germline V gene lookup returns CDR1 MNHEY and CDR2 SVGAGI. The length of the CDR3 is 15 residues. Trimming removed 3 bases at V and 3 bases at J, with 15 bases between. CDR3 in amino acids: CASSYAGGWYYEQYF. The CDR3 coding sequence is TGTGCCAGCAGTTATGCGGGCGGGTGGTACTACGAGCAGTACTTC.

This chain uses TRBV6-5 with TRBJ2-7, with 8 nucleotides matching TRBD1. CDR1 is MNHEY, CDR2 SVGAGI, per germline. J lost 6 bases, V lost 5 bases, and 9 bases had no gene match. There are 14 residues in the CDR3. The CDR3 loop is CASSNERTGGEQYF. The DNA of the CDR3 is TGTGCCAGCAGTAACGAGCGAACAGGGGGCGAGCAGTACTTC.

This chain connects TRBV18 to TRBJ2-6; D perhaps matches TRBD2 (6 bases). Germline V gene sequence: CDR1 KGHSH, CDR2 LQKENI. The CDR3 totals 14 residues. V was shortened by 8 bases and J by 2 bases, with 10 bases between the two germline ends. For the CDR3, the DNA is TGTGCCAGCCCGGGAGCAACTGGGGCCAACGTCCTGACTTTC. Its translation is CASPGATGANVLTF. Full variable domain (rest looked up from reference TRBV18 and TRBJ2-6): NAGVMQNPRHLVRRRGQEARLRCSPMKGHSHVYWYRQLPEEGLKFMVYLQKENIIDESGMPKERFSAEFPKEGPSILRIQQVVRGDSAAYFCASPGATGANVLTFGAGSRLTVL.

V and J are TRBV5-5 and TRBJ2-3, with D possibly TRBD1 on 5 matching bases. Looked up from germline, CDR1 is SGHKS and CDR2 is YYEKEE (reference sequence). The CDR3 is 15 amino acids. Trimming stripped 5 bases from V and 2 bases from J, with 15 bases between. CDR3: CASRTAPVFTDTQYF. CDR3 DNA: TGTGCCAGCAGGACAGCACCAGTCTTCACAGATACGCAGTATTTT.

In this sample, this clone turned up once. The chain has TRBV9 and TRBJ2-3; 9 nucleotides line up with TRBD2. This CDR3 is built from 16 residues. The germline V gene has CDR1 SGDLS and CDR2 YYNGEE. The V and J ends lost 4 bases and 2 bases, in that order; junction bases with no gene match: 8. As DNA, the CDR3 is TGTGCCAGCAGCCCTCAGGGACTAGCACTCACAGATACGCAGTATTTT. It translates to CASSPQGLALTDTQYF.

The genes are TRBV6-1 and TRBJ1-6; D is possibly TRBD1 (6 bases). Germline assignment: CDR1 MNHNS and CDR2 SASEGT. There are 13 residues in the CDR3. V lost 3 bases and J 8 bases, leaving 8 bases between the germline ends. The CDR3 bases are TGTGCCAGCAGTGACCGACAGGATTCACCCCTCCACTTT. Protein sequence: CASSDRQDSPLHF.

This sequence joins TRBV2 and TRBJ2-3; D unclear. The CDR3 spans 14 residues. V gave up 6 bases and J gave up 0 bases, with 10 bases separating them. The germline gives CDR1 SNHLY, CDR2 FYNNEI. The DNA for the CDR3 is TGTGCCAGCAGCCCGGCGCGGAGCACAGATACGCAGTATTTT. Translating gives CASSPARSTDTQYF. Full variable domain (rest looked up from reference TRBV2 and TRBJ2-3): EPEVTQTPSHQVTQMGQEVILRCVPISNHLYFYWYRQILGQKVEFLVSFYNNEISEKSEIFDDQFSVERPDGSNFTLKIRSTKLEDSAMYFCASSPARSTDTQYFGPGTRLTVL.

The count of this clone is one. The rearrangement links TRBV2 to TRBJ1-3; TRBD1 agrees at 9 bases. The ends lost 6 bases at V and 2 bases at J; junction bases unmatched: 2. The V gene's germline CDR1 is SNHLY and CDR2 FYNNEI. This CDR3 has 14 amino acids. CDR3: CASSDRGAGNTIYF. The CDR3 DNA sequence: TGTGCCAGCAGCGACAGGGGGGCTGGAAACACCATATATTTT. The variable domain in full, with the rest retrieved from reference TRBV2 and TRBJ1-3, is EPEVTQTPSHQVTQMGQEVILRCVPISNHLYFYWYRQILGQKVEFLVSFYNNEISEKSEIFDDQFSVERPDGSNFTLKIRSTKLEDSAMYFCASSDRGAGNTIYFGEGSWLTVV.

CDR3 coding DNA: TGTGCCAGCAGTAGGGACAGAACGAACACTGAAGCTTTCTTT. It is translated as CASSRDRTNTEAFF. J is TRBJ1-1 and V is TRBV2, with TRBD1 matching over 7 bases. The CDR3 loop spans 14 amino acids. CDR1 is SNHLY and CDR2 is FYNNEI in the germline V gene. V trimming: 5 bases; J trimming: 1 base; junction bases outside the gene matches: 4. Based on the CDR3 plus reference TRBV2 and TRBJ1-1, the full variable domain is EPEVTQTPSHQVTQMGQEVILRCVPISNHLYFYWYRQILGQKVEFLVSFYNNEISEKSEIFDDQFSVERPDGSNFTLKIRSTKLEDSAMYFCASSRDRTNTEAFFGQGTRLTVV.